Following are 14 T cell receptor beta chains from one sample sequenced in a study of CD8+ T cells in alopecia areata. As part of sample collection, lesional scalp punch biopsies and peripheral blood were taken from alopecia areata patients. TCR sequencing used cDNA made by reverse transcription of extracted RNA. Assay used: immunoSEQ multiplex PCR; TCRdb lists only in-frame clones, some missing. The sample holds about 12,000 clones, about 56% seen once. The specimen sequenced was skin. Every receptor here comes from a human donor with alopecia areata.

This chain links TRBV4-3 with TRBJ1-5; a possible D gene is TRBD1 (5 bases). Trimming removed 0 bases from V and 4 bases from J, with 7 bases in between. The CDR3 length is 14 residues. CDR1 and CDR2 (germline): LGHNA, YSLEER. The CDR3 DNA is TGCGCCAGCAGCCAAGAATGGGGGAATCAGCCCCAGCATTTT. The encoded protein is CASSQEWGNQPQHF.

The rearrangement links TRBV6-6 to TRBJ2-7, with D perhaps TRBD1 or TRBD2 (5 bases each). CDR3 length equals 15 residues. Looked up from germline, CDR1 is MNHNY and CDR2 is SVGAGI (reference sequence). V lost 2 bases, J lost 0 bases, and 11 bases lay in between. The CDR3 loop reads CASSYAPGSSYEQYF. CDR3 sequence (DNA): TGTGCCAGCAGTTACGCGCCAGGGAGCTCCTACGAGCAGTACTTC.

The V and J genes are TRBV6-1 and TRBJ2-5, with D tentatively TRBD1 or TRBD2 (5 bases each). The CDR3 length is 14 residues. Trimming cost V 6 bases and J 6 bases, with 17 bases left between them. CDR1 is MNHNS, CDR2 SASEGT, per germline. The CDR3 sequence: CASRTLRESQTQYF. The CDR3 nucleotides read TGTGCCAGCAGGACGCTCAGGGAGTCTCAGACCCAGTACTTC.

A word on this clone: A read error may account for a junction end that differs from germline. The chain recombines TRBV18 with TRBJ2-5; 11 bases fit TRBD2. The CDR3 length is 14 residues. Per the germline V gene, CDR1 is KGHSH and CDR2 is LQKENI. CDR3: CASSPGLAEFPRNF. CDR3 nucleotides: TGTGCCAGCTCCCCGGGACTAGCGGAGTTCCCCCGGAACTTC.

The gene calls are TRBV7-2 and TRBJ1-6; tentative D call: TRBD1 (5 bases). The V gene's germline CDR1 is SGHTA and CDR2 FQGNSA. Trimming removed 3 bases from V and 12 bases from J, with 15 bases in between. The CDR3 is 14 residues long. DNA of the CDR3: TGTGCCAGCAGCTTGGGACCTCCGCCTCGACCCCTCCACTTT. Protein sequence: CASSLGPPPRPLHF.

Only a few counts were recorded for this clone. V is TRBV29-1 and J is TRBJ2-3, with no clear D. The germline gives CDR1 SQVTM, CDR2 ANQGSEA. The CDR3 extends over 15 amino acids. Between the trimmed V and J ends, which lost 0 bases and 1 base, there was a span of 11 bases. This chain's CDR3 is CSVEDRHLGTDTQYF. CDR3 DNA sequence: TGCAGCGTTGAAGATCGGCACCTAGGCACAGATACGCAGTATTTT.

The chain employs TRBV2 and TRBJ1-6, with D possibly being TRBD1 (6 bases). Per germline, CDR1 SNHLY and CDR2 FYNNEI. The CDR3 loop spans 16 amino acids. Trimming removed 3 bases at V and 13 bases at J, with 22 bases between. The CDR3 sequence is CASSDSRIHPRGPLHF. CDR3 nucleotides: TGTGCCAGCAGTGATTCCAGGATCCATCCTAGGGGGCCCCTCCACTTT.

This chain uses TRBV27 with TRBJ2-3; the D gene could be TRBD1 or TRBD2 (5 bases each). V was pared by 8 bases and J by 6 bases, with 9 bases between. The CDR3 has 11 residues. The V gene's germline CDR1 is MNHEY and CDR2 SMNVEV (reference sequence). CDR3 sequence: CASLWGDTQYF. The CDR3 nucleotides read TGTGCCAGCCTTTGGGGGGATACGCAGTATTTT.

This chain links TRBV7-3 with TRBJ2-1, with a possible D match to TRBD1 (5 bases). The germline V and J ends were trimmed by 5 bases and 9 bases, with 14 bases remaining between them. CDR3 size: 13 residues. CDR1 and CDR2 from the germline V gene are SGHTA and FQGTGA. The CDR3 loop is CASSVTSGFEQFF. DNA of the CDR3: TGTGCCAGCAGCGTCACTTCAGGGTTTGAGCAGTTCTTC.

This clone was detected only a few times. J is TRBJ2-1 and V is TRBV7-2; 8 bases match TRBD2. Germline V lookup: CDR1 SGHTA, CDR2 FQGNSA. The ends lost 10 bases at V and 3 bases at J; junction bases unmatched: 8. This CDR3 is 14 amino acids long. DNA for the CDR3: TGTGCCACCGGTCGTAGCGGGGTCTACAATGAGCAGTTCTTC. Translating gives CATGRSGVYNEQFF.

This clone was seen only a few times. This sequence joins TRBV19 and TRBJ2-1; 15 nucleotides line up with TRBD2. Trimming at V came to 4 bases and at J to 9 bases, leaving 16 bases not matched to a gene. There are 19 residues in the CDR3. Germline V gene lookup returns CDR1 LNHDA and CDR2 SQIVND (reference sequence). CDR3 region: CASSKGTSGGKAVTAEQFF. DNA of the CDR3: TGTGCCAGTAGTAAAGGGACTAGCGGGGGGAAGGCAGTGACGGCTGAGCAGTTCTTC.

The chain uses TRBV7-2 and TRBJ2-1, with 7 bases identical to TRBD2. V shed 3 bases, J shed 6 bases, and the junction held 5 bases outside the gene matches. Germline V gene lookup returns CDR1 SGHTA and CDR2 FQGNSA. The CDR3 length is 14 residues. CDR3 amino acids: CASSFELAVNEQFF. CDR3 in DNA: TGTGCCAGCAGCTTTGAGCTAGCGGTCAATGAGCAGTTCTTC.

This rearrangement joins TRBV6-1 to TRBJ2-7; the D gene is possibly TRBD1 (6 bases). This CDR3 spans 16 amino acids. Germline V lookup: CDR1 MNHNS, CDR2 SASEGT. V was pared by 4 bases and J by 0 bases, with 16 bases between. The CDR3 DNA follows: TGTGCCAGCAGTGCCCAGACAGGTACCCCCTCCTACGAGCAGTACTTC. It codes for CASSAQTGTPSYEQYF.

J is TRBJ1-5 and V is TRBV27; D unresolved. Trimming pared 6 bases from V and 3 bases from J, leaving 12 bases between. The germline V gene encodes CDR1 MNHEY and CDR2 SMNVEV (reference sequence). This CDR3 region has 14 residues. The CDR3 bases are TGTGCCAGCAGCCGCGTTGCCAACAATCAGCCCCAGCATTTT. This sequence encodes CASSRVANNQPQHF.